Below, 12 T cell receptor beta chains from the same sample are listed, as sequenced in a study of technical replicates of blood from a handful of donors. Sequencing used immunoSEQ multiplex PCR; TCRdb keeps in-frame clones, though not all of them. The data hold about 49,000 clones, with 92% observed a single time. Sequenced: PBMCs. These receptors all stem from a human donor in good health. Some clones in this sample may be carry-over from other donors' samples.

This rearrangement joins TRBV6-5 to TRBJ2-1; possibly TRBD2 for D (6 bases). This CDR3 has 14 amino acids. Germline V gene lookup returns CDR1 MNHEY and CDR2 SVGAGI. V shed 8 bases and J shed 3 bases, with 14 bases lying between them. CDR3 DNA sequence: TGTGCCAGCCGAGCGGGTAGGATCTACAATGAGCAGTTCTTC. It codes for CASRAGRIYNEQFF.

This clone was seen only once. The chain is built from TRBV4-1 and TRBJ2-6; tentatively, D is TRBD1 (5 bases). This CDR3 region has 18 residues. V lost 4 bases and J 0 bases, leaving 16 bases between the germline ends. CDR1 and CDR2 from the germline V gene are MGHRA and YSYEKL. CDR3 bases: TGCGCCAGCAGCCTAACAGGCGCTCTAAGCTCTGGGGCCAACGTCCTGACTTTC. Translation gives CASSLTGALSSGANVLTF.

The chain has TRBV7-8 and TRBJ2-3, with a weak D call TRBD2 (6 bases). This CDR3 spans 15 amino acids. Looked up from germline, CDR1 is SGHVS and CDR2 is FQNEAQ. V lost 3 bases, J lost 1 base, and 11 bases lay in between. The CDR3 sequence: CASSFPGLRTDTQYF. The DNA for the CDR3 is TGTGCCAGCAGCTTCCCGGGACTGCGCACAGATACGCAGTATTTT.

This clone was found a few times. The genes are TRBV5-6 and TRBJ2-7, with a weak D call TRBD1 (5 bases). Per the germline V gene, CDR1 is SGHDT and CDR2 is YYEEEE. CDR3 size: 15 residues. Trimming cost V 3 bases and J 6 bases, with 19 bases left between them. The CDR3 protein is CASSSYLGAKFEQYF. CDR3 coding DNA: TGTGCCAGCAGCTCGTACCTAGGGGCAAAGTTCGAGCAGTACTTC.

V and J are TRBV18 and TRBJ1-5; 7 bases are a match to TRBD1. With V trimmed by 5 bases and J by 6 bases, 7 bases remained unmatched. Germline V gives CDR1 KGHSH, CDR2 LQKENI. The CDR3 extends over 14 amino acids. CDR3 bases: TGTGCCAGCTCATTCGACAGGGCCGCTCAGCCCCAGCATTTT. It is translated as CASSFDRAAQPQHF.

The chain recombines TRBV12-2 with TRBJ1-1; TRBD1 was called by the table and not checked on the DNA. TRBV12-2 is flagged as a pseudogene. The CDR3 sequence is 9 residues long. For the CDR3, the DNA is TGTGCAAGTCCCGCACAGGGATTCTTT. This encodes CASPAQGFF.

The CDR3 DNA reads as TGTGCCAGCTCGTACAGGGACAGGGAACTCTACGAGCAGTACTTC. Translating it yields CASSYRDRELYEQYF. V gene TRBV18 combines with J gene TRBJ2-7, with TRBD1 matching over 9 bases. Per the germline V gene, CDR1 is KGHSH and CDR2 is LQKENI. This CDR3 is 15 amino acids long. Losses at the gene ends were 6 bases for V and 3 bases for J; bases not matched to a gene: 9.

The CDR3 bases are TGCGCCAGCAGCTCTAGTACAGGTTCTAGGGAAAAACTGTTTTTT. Translating gives CASSSSTGSREKLFF. The chain joins TRBV4-3 to TRBJ1-4, with a weak D call TRBD1 (5 bases). V lost 5 bases and J 8 bases, leaving 18 bases between the germline ends. This CDR3 contains 15 residues. The germline V gene has CDR1 LGHNA and CDR2 YSLEER.

V is TRBV7-2 and J is TRBJ1-1, with unresolved D. CDR1 is SGHTA, CDR2 FQGNSA, per germline. V dropped 4 bases and J dropped 1 base, with 7 bases sitting between them. The CDR3 is made up of 13 amino acids. The DNA of the CDR3 is TGTGCCAGCAGCTGGGGAGGGAACACTGAAGCTTTCTTT. Translated, it gives CASSWGGNTEAFF.

Here the CDR3 reads CASSQDRGYSNQPQHF. The CDR3 DNA sequence: TGCGCCAGCAGCCAAGATCGGGGGTATAGCAATCAGCCCCAGCATTTT. The chain employs TRBV4-3 and TRBJ1-5, with D perhaps matching TRBD1 (5 bases). The germline CDR1 and CDR2 sequences are LGHNA and YSLEER. This CDR3 is 16 amino acids long. The V gene lost 0 bases and the J gene lost 0 bases, with 9 bases spanning the gap.

The chain links TRBV5-1 to TRBJ2-7, with 7 bases identical to TRBD1. The V and J ends lost 3 bases and 5 bases, in that order; junction bases with no gene match: 8. The CDR3 has 14 residues. Germline V CDR1 and CDR2: SGHRS, YFSETQ. This chain's CDR3 is CASSSYRGLDEQYF. The CDR3 DNA reads TGCGCCAGCAGCTCCTACAGGGGTCTCGACGAGCAGTACTTC. The complete variable domain, with remaining parts taken from reference TRBV5-1 and TRBJ2-7, reads KAGVTQTPRYLIKTRGQQVTLSCSPISGHRSVSWYQQTPGQGLQFLFEYFSETQRNKGNFPGRFSGRQFSNSRSEMNVSTLELGDSALYLCASSSYRGLDEQYFGPGTRLTVT.

This chain links TRBV6-5 with TRBJ1-5, with 7 positions matching TRBD1. This CDR3 has 14 amino acids. The junction had 5 bases not matched to a gene; V was cut back by 6 bases and J by 3 bases. The germline CDR1 and CDR2 sequences are MNHEY and SVGAGI. CDR3 DNA: TGTGCCAGCAGAAGACAGGGCCCCAATCAGCCCCAGCATTTT. Translated: CASRRQGPNQPQHF.